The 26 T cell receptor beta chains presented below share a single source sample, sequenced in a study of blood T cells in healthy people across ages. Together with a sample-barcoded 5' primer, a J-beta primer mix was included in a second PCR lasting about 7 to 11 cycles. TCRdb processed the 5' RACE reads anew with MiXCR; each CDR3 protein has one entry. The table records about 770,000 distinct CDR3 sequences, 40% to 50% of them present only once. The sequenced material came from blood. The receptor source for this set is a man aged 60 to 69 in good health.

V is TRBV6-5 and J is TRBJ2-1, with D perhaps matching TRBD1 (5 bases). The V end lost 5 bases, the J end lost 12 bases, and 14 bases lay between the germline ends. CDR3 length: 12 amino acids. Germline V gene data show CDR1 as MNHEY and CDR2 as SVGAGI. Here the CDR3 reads CASSGTGTSQFF. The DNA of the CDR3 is TGTGCCAGCAGTGGTACAGGCACCTCGCAGTTCTTC.

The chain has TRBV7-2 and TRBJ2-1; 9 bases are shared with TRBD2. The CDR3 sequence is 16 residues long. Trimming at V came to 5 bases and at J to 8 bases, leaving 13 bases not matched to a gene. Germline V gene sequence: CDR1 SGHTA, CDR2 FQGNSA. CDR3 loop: CASSPTGGGGGDEQFF. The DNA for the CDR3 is TGTGCCAGCAGCCCAACGGGTGGGGGCGGGGGGGATGAGCAGTTCTTC.

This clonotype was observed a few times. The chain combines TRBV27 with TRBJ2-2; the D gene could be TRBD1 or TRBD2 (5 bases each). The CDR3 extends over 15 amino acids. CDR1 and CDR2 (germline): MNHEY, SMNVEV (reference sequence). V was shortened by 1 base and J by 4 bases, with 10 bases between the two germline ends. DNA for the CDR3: TGTGCCAGCAGTTTATTGGTGAGGGGCACCGGGGAGCTGTTTTTT. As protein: CASSLLVRGTGELFF.

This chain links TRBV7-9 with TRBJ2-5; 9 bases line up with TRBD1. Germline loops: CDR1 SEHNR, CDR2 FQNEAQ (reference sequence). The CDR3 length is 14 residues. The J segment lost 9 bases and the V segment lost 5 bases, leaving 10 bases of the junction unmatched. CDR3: CASSPGDRAAAQYF. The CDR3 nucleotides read TGTGCCAGCAGCCCAGGGGACAGGGCCGCGGCCCAGTACTTC.

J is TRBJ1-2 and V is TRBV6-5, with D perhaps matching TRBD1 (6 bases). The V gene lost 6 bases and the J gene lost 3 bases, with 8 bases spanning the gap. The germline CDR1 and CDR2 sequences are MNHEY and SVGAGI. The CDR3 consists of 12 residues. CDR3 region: CASSRTDYGYTF. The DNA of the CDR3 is TGTGCCAGCAGCAGGACAGACTATGGCTACACCTTC.

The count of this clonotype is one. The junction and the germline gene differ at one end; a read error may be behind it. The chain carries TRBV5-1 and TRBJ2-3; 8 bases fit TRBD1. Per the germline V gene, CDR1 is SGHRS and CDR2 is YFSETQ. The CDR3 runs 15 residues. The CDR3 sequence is CTSSIGQGGADTQYF. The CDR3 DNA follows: TGCACCAGCAGCATAGGACAGGGAGGCGCAGATACGCAGTATTTT.

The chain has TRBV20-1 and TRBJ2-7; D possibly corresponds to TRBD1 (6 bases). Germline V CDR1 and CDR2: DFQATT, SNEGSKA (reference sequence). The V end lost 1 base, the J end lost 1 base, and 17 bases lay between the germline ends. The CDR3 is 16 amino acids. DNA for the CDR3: TGCAGTGCTAGAGGTCGTTTGGGGGCCCCTTCCTACGAGCAGTACTTC. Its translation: CSARGRLGAPSYEQYF.

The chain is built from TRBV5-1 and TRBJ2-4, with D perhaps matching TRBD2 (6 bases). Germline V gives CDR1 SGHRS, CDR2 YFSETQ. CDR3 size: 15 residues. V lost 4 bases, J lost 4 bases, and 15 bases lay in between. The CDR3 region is CASSPAGAGKNIQYF. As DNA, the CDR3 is TGCGCCAGCAGCCCCGCGGGCGCGGGGAAAAACATTCAGTACTTC. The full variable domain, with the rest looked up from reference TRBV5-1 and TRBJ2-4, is KAGVTQTPRYLIKTRGQQVTLSCSPISGHRSVSWYQQTPGQGLQFLFEYFSETQRNKGNFPGRFSGRQFSNSRSEMNVSTLELGDSALYLCASSPAGAGKNIQYFGAGTRLSVL.

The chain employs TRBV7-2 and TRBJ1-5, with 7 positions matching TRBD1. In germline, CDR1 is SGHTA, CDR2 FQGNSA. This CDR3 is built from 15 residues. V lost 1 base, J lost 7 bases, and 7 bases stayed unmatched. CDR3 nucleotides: TGTGCCAGCAGCTTAGGCGACAGGGAACAGCAGCCCCAGCATTTT. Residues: CASSLGDREQQPQHF.

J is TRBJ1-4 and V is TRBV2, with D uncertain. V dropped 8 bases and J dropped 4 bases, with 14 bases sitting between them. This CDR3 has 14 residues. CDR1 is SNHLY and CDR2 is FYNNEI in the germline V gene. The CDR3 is CASGSKIVNEKLFF. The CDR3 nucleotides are TGTGCCAGCGGGTCGAAGATCGTTAATGAAAAACTGTTTTTT.

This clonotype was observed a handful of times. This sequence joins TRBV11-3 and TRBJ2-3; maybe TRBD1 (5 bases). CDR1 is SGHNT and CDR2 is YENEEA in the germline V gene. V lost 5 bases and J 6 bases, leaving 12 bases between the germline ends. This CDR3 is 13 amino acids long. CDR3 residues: CASSAGFGDTQYF. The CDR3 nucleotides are TGTGCCAGCAGCGCAGGGTTTGGGGATACGCAGTATTTT.

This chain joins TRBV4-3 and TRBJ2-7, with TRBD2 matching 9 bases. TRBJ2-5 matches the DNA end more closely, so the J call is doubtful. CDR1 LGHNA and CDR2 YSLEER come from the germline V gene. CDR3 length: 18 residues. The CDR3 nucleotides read TGCGCCAGCAGCCAAGATCCTCCCAGCGGGGGGCTTGGTGAGACCCAGTACTTC. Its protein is CASSQDPPSGGLGETQYF.

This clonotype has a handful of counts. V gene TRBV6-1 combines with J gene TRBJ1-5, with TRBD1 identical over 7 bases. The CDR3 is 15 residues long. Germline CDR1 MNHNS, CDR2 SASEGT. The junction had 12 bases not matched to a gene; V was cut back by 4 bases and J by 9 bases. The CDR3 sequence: CASSVQGQDARPQHF. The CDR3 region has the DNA TGTGCCAGCAGTGTACAAGGACAGGACGCAAGGCCCCAGCATTTT.

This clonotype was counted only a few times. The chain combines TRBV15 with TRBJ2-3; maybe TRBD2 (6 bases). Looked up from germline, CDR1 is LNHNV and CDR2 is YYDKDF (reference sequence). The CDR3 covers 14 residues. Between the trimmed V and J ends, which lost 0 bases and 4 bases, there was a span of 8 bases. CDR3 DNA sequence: TGTGCCACCAGCAGAGAGCGGGGTCCAGATACGCAGTATTTT. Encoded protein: CATSRERGPDTQYF.

DNA of the CDR3: TGTGCCAGCAGCCAAGAGACAGCGTGGTCTGAAGCTTTCTTT. Amino acid sequence: CASSQETAWSEAFF. This chain uses TRBV3-1 with TRBJ1-1; D possibly corresponds to TRBD1 (5 bases). Germline values: CDR1 LGHDT, CDR2 YNNKEL (reference sequence). Trimming removed 0 bases at V and 6 bases at J, with 11 bases between. The CDR3 consists of 14 residues.

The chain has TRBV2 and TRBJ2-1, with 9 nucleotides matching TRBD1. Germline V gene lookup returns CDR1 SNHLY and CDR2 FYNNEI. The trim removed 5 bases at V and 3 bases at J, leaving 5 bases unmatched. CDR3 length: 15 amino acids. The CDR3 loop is CASSKTGGLYNEQFF. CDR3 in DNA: TGTGCCAGCAGTAAGACAGGGGGGCTCTACAATGAGCAGTTCTTC.

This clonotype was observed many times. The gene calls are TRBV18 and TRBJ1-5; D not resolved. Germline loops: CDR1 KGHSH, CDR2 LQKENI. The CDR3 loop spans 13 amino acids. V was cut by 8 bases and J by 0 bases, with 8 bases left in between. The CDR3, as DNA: TGTGCCAGCAGCCCCGATAGCAATCAGCCCCAGCATTTT. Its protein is CASSPDSNQPQHF.

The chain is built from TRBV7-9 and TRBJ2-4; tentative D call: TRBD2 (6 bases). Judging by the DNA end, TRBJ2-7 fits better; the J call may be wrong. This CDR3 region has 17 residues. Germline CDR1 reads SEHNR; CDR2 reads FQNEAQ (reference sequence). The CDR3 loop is CASSSMIGTARRDEQYF. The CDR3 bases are TGTGCCAGCAGCAGTATGATAGGGACGGCGCGGAGGGACGAGCAGTACTTC.

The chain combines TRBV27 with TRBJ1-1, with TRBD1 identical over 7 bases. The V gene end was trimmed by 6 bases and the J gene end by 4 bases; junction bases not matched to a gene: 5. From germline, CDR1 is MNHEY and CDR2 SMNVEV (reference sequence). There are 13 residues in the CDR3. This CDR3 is CASRDAGGTEAFF. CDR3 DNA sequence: TGTGCCAGCAGGGACGCAGGGGGCACTGAAGCTTTCTTT.

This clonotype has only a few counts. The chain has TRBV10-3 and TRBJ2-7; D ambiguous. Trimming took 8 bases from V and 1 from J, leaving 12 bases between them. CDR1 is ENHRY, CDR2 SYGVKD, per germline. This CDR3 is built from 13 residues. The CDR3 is CAIGSTESYEQYF. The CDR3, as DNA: TGTGCCATCGGATCGACGGAGTCCTACGAGCAGTACTTC.

CDR3 nucleotides: TGTGCCAGCACACCCAGAGGGAGTCCTGGGGCCAACGTCCTGACTTTC. It specifies CASTPRGSPGANVLTF. The chain combines TRBV12-3 or TRBV12-4 with TRBJ2-6; possible D gene TRBD2, 5 bases. V was pared by 7 bases and J by 2 bases, with 15 bases between. The CDR3 spans 16 residues.

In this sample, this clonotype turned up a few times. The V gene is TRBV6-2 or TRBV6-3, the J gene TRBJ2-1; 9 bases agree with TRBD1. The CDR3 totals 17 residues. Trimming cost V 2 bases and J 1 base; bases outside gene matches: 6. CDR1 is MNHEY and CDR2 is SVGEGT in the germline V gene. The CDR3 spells CASSYRDRGGSYNEQFF. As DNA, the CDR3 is TGTGCCAGCAGTTACAGAGACAGGGGGGGTTCCTACAATGAGCAGTTCTTC.

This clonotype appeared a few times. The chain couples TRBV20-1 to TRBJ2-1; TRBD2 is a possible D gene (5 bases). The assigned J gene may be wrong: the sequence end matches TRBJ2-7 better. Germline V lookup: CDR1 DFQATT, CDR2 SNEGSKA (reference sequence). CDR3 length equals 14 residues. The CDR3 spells CSAPPGGTYNEQYF. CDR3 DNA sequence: TGCAGTGCCCCCCCCGGAGGCACCTACAATGAGCAGTACTTC.

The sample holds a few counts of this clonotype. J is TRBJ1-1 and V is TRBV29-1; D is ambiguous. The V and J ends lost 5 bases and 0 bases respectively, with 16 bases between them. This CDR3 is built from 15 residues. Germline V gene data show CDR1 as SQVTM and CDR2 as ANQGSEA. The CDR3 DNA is TGCAGCGTTATCGGGATACGACTCATGAACACTGAAGCTTTCTTT. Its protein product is CSVIGIRLMNTEAFF.

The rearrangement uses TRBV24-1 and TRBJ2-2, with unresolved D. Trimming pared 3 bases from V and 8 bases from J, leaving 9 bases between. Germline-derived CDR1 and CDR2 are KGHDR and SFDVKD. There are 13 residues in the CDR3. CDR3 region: CATSDTVAGELFF. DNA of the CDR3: TGTGCCACCAGTGATACCGTAGCAGGGGAGCTGTTTTTT.

The CDR3 region is CASSSWTGTSTDTQYF. As DNA, the CDR3 is TGTGCCAGCAGCTCCTGGACAGGAACTAGCACAGATACGCAGTATTTT. This chain links TRBV7-8 with TRBJ2-3, with TRBD1 matching over 7 bases. V was pared by 4 bases and J by 0 bases, with 7 bases of the junction left unmatched. The CDR3 sequence is 16 residues long. Germline V lookup: CDR1 SGHVS, CDR2 FQNEAQ.